What follows are 29 T cell receptor beta chains derived from one specimen sequenced in a study of T-cell memory formation after mild COVID-19. TCRdb analysed the 5' RACE reads with MiXCR anew, one entry per CDR3 protein. There are fewer than 700,000 distinct CDR3 sequences in the sample; roughly a fifth occur only once, and 7% to 9% lies in the top ten. The sequencing input was PBMCs or a T cell subset sorted from them (not recorded which). The receptors originated from an adult woman who had mild COVID-19 (a few samples of this study predate the infection). Cell type and time point are not known.

This clonotype was found many times. One end of the junction varies from germline; a read error may be responsible. The genes are TRBV7-2 and TRBJ2-5, with D possibly being TRBD1 (5 bases). This CDR3 has 13 residues. Germline CDR1 is SGHTA and CDR2 is FQGNSA. The CDR3 spells CASSLAAGETQYF. CDR3 DNA: TGCGCCAGCAGCTTGGCGGCAGGGGAGACCCAGTACTTC. Based on the CDR3 plus reference TRBV7-2 and TRBJ2-5, the full variable domain is GAGVSQSPSNKVTEKGKDVELRCDPISGHTALYWYRQSLGQGLEFLIYFQGNSAPDKSGLPSDRFSAERTGGSVSTLTIQRTQQEDSAVYLCASSLAAGETQYFGPGTRLLVL.

The chain joins TRBV3-1 to TRBJ1-1, with D unresolved. From germline, CDR1 is LGHDT and CDR2 YNNKEL (reference sequence). Trimming stripped 0 bases from V and 6 bases from J, with 11 bases between. The length of the CDR3 is 14 residues. The CDR3 loop reads CASSQDSAAAEAFF. The CDR3 region has the DNA TGTGCCAGCAGCCAAGATTCAGCGGCCGCTGAAGCTTTCTTT.

The CDR3 nucleotides read TGTGCCAGCAGTTTCGGACTAGCGGGAATCTACAATGAGCAGTTCTTC. This encodes CASSFGLAGIYNEQFF. The J gene is TRBJ2-1, the V gene TRBV12-3 or TRBV12-4; TRBD2 matches 12 bases. The CDR3 is 16 residues long. V was pared by 3 bases and J by 3 bases, with 3 bases of the junction left unmatched.

The chain employs TRBV12-3 or TRBV12-4 and TRBJ2-2, with D unresolved. Trimming cost V 3 bases and J 1 base, with 6 bases left between them. This CDR3 is built from 14 residues. The CDR3 here is CASSLIGNTGELFF. In DNA form, the CDR3 reads TGTGCCAGCAGTTTGATAGGGAACACCGGGGAGCTGTTTTTT.

J is TRBJ2-1 and V is TRBV24-1; TRBD2 aligns across 11 bases. V lost 5 bases to trimming and J lost 9 bases; unmatched junction nucleotides: 5. From germline, CDR1 is KGHDR and CDR2 SFDVKD. CDR3 length: 14 residues. The CDR3 is CATSVTSGSGEQFF. The DNA for the CDR3 is TGTGCCACCAGTGTCACTAGCGGGAGTGGTGAGCAGTTCTTC.

This chain links TRBV11-1 with TRBJ1-4; no clear D. Trimming left V 5 bases short and J 5 bases short, with 18 bases between. CDR3 length: 16 amino acids. Per germline, CDR1 SGHAT and CDR2 FQDESV (reference sequence). The CDR3 reads CASSTRPGSENEKLFF. CDR3 DNA sequence: TGTGCCAGCAGCACCCGCCCAGGATCAGAGAATGAAAAACTGTTTTTT.

This chain uses TRBV12-3 or TRBV12-4 with TRBJ2-6; D may be TRBD2 (6 bases). This CDR3 is built from 18 residues. V lost 6 bases to trimming and J lost 0 bases, with 18 bases between them. In nucleotides, the CDR3 is TGTGCCAGCAGCACCGCGGGATTCACCCTCTCTGGGGCCAACGTCCTGACTTTC. Its translation: CASSTAGFTLSGANVLTF.

In this sample, this clonotype turned up a few times. This chain joins TRBV5-8 and TRBJ2-7; TRBD1 is a possible D gene (5 bases). CDR1 SGHTS and CDR2 YDEGEE come from the germline V gene. The germline V and J ends were trimmed by 0 bases and 2 bases, with 9 bases remaining between them. The length of the CDR3 is 14 residues. CDR3 loop: CASSLGQRTYEQYF. In DNA, the CDR3 is TGTGCCAGCAGCTTGGGACAGAGAACCTACGAGCAGTACTTC.

This sequence joins TRBV10-3 and TRBJ2-5; no firm D call. Germline loops: CDR1 ENHRY, CDR2 SYGVKD. Trimming left V 0 bases short and J 5 bases short, with 7 bases between. The CDR3 contains 13 residues. DNA of the CDR3: TGTGCCATCAGTGAGTCGAGTTTGGAGACCCAGTACTTC. Its protein product is CAISESSLETQYF.

The chain uses TRBV4-3 and TRBJ1-4; D is unresolved. The CDR3 has 19 residues. The germline gives CDR1 LGHNA, CDR2 YSLEER. V gave up 0 bases and J gave up 3 bases, with 20 bases separating them. CDR3 bases: TGCGCCAGCAGCCAAGATACGCCCAACGCCGGGAAGTCTAATGAAAAACTGTTTTTT. Translation gives CASSQDTPNAGKSNEKLFF.

The J gene is TRBJ2-2, the V gene TRBV5-1; TRBD2 matches 10 bases. The V gene's germline CDR1 is SGHRS and CDR2 YFSETQ. The CDR3 loop spans 16 amino acids. Trimming removed 4 bases from V and 2 bases from J; junction bases left unmatched: 5. Here the CDR3 DNA reads TGCGCCAGCAGCATTAGCGGGGGGCCCAACACCGGGGAGCTGTTTTTT. Translated, it gives CASSISGGPNTGELFF.

This chain links TRBV20-1 with TRBJ1-3; D is uncertain. Germline CDR1 and CDR2: DFQATT and SNEGSKA (reference sequence). V lost 3 bases and J lost 0, with 18 bases in between. This CDR3 has 17 amino acids. CDR3 DNA: TGCAGTGCTAGGATCCGAGACACGCGCAGCTCTGGAAACACCATATATTTT. This encodes CSARIRDTRSSGNTIYF.

This clonotype was picked up one time. This chain links TRBV19 with TRBJ2-1; D is unresolved. Deletions cut 5 bases from V and 8 bases from J, with 7 bases between. The CDR3 has 11 amino acids. CDR1 and CDR2 (germline): LNHDA, SQIVND (reference sequence). CDR3 in amino acids: CASSFLDEQFF. The CDR3 region has the DNA TGTGCCAGTAGTTTTTTAGATGAGCAGTTCTTC.

There are many counts of this clonotype. V gene TRBV12-3 or TRBV12-4 combines with J gene TRBJ2-7; D call uncertain. This CDR3 region has 13 residues. V was shortened by 1 base and J by 4 bases, with 8 bases between the two germline ends. The CDR3, as DNA: TGTGCCAGCAGTTTAGGGGCAAGGTACGAGCAGTACTTC. Translation gives CASSLGARYEQYF.

This clonotype was found a few times. The rearrangement joins TRBV4-1 to TRBJ1-2; no firm D call. The CDR3 has 14 residues. Germline CDR1 MGHRA, CDR2 YSYEKL. Between the trimmed V and J ends, which lost 0 bases and 4 bases, there was a span of 9 bases. This CDR3 is CASSQDTFGYGYTF. The CDR3 coding sequence is TGCGCCAGCAGCCAAGACACCTTTGGCTATGGCTACACCTTC.

The rearrangement links TRBV10-3 to TRBJ2-3; a possible D gene is TRBD1 (6 bases). The length of the CDR3 is 14 residues. Germline CDR1 is ENHRY and CDR2 is SYGVKD. V lost 3 bases to trimming and J lost 4 bases, with 11 bases between them. As DNA, the CDR3 is TGTGCCATCAGTGAAAACAGGGCGGCAGATACGCAGTATTTT. This codes for CAISENRAADTQYF.

The V and J genes are TRBV5-1 and TRBJ2-2; possible D gene TRBD2, 8 bases. V lost 5 bases, J lost 4 bases, and 15 bases lay in between. This CDR3 is 15 amino acids long. Germline V gene lookup returns CDR1 SGHRS and CDR2 YFSETQ. For the CDR3, the DNA is TGCGCCAGCAGTTTCCGGGAGGGGGCCACCGGGGAGCTGTTTTTT. Protein sequence: CASSFREGATGELFF.

The V gene is TRBV20-1, the J gene TRBJ1-5; 10 bases match TRBD1. Germline V lookup: CDR1 DFQATT, CDR2 SNEGSKA (reference sequence). V lost 3 bases, J lost 3 bases, and 8 bases stayed unmatched. This CDR3 comprises 16 residues. The CDR3 coding sequence is TGCAGTGCTAGCCACCGGGACAGGGGAAACAATCAGCCCCAGCATTTT. Translating gives CSASHRDRGNNQPQHF.

V and J are TRBV18 and TRBJ2-3; 9 bases map to TRBD1. CDR1 is KGHSH and CDR2 is LQKENI in the germline V gene. V lost 6 bases, J lost 4 bases, and 8 bases stayed unmatched. The CDR3 length is 15 residues. The CDR3 nucleotides are TGTGCCAGCTCGCGCGGACAGGGGAAGGCAGATACGCAGTATTTT. Translation: CASSRGQGKADTQYF.

The table lists this clonotype with a few counts. The rearrangement links TRBV19 to TRBJ2-6; no clear D. CDR1 and CDR2 from the germline V gene are LNHDA and SQIVND (reference sequence). V lost 3 bases to trimming and J lost 0 bases, with 9 bases between them. The CDR3 extends over 16 amino acids. The chain's CDR3 is CASSMGLISGANVLTF. In DNA, the CDR3 is TGTGCCAGTAGTATGGGTCTGATCTCTGGGGCCAACGTCCTGACTTTC. Variable domain in full (rest from reference TRBV19 and TRBJ2-6): DGGITQSPKYLFRKEGQNVTLSCEQNLNHDAMYWYRQDPGQGLRLIYYSQIVNDFQKGDIAEGYSVSREKKESFPLTVTSAQKNPTAFYLCASSMGLISGANVLTFGAGSRLTVL.

In this sample, this clonotype turned up a few times. The V and J genes are TRBV4-3 and TRBJ2-1, with 10 bases aligning to TRBD1. CDR1 and CDR2 (germline): LGHNA, YSLEER. V shed 0 bases, J shed 3 bases, and the junction held 14 bases outside the gene matches. CDR3 length equals 20 residues. CDR3 amino acids: CASSQDSGQGVGRIYNEQFF. The CDR3 DNA sequence: TGCGCCAGCAGCCAAGATTCCGGACAGGGGGTTGGTCGTATCTACAATGAGCAGTTCTTC.

This sequence joins TRBV12-3 or TRBV12-4 and TRBJ1-4; a possible D gene is TRBD1 (6 bases). This CDR3 is built from 14 residues. The V gene lost 3 bases and the J gene lost 3 bases, with 8 bases spanning the gap. DNA for the CDR3: TGTGCCAGCAGTTTTGGACAGTCTAATGAAAAACTGTTTTTT. Translated, it gives CASSFGQSNEKLFF.

This chain joins TRBV7-2 and TRBJ2-1; no definite D call. The V end lost 6 bases, the J end lost 6 bases, and 9 bases lay between the germline ends. This CDR3 has 12 residues. CDR1 is SGHTA and CDR2 is FQGNSA in the germline V gene. CDR3 nucleotides: TGTGCCAGCAGTTCGGATTTCAATGAGCAGTTCTTC. Translating gives CASSSDFNEQFF.

Ten or more counts support this clonotype. The V gene is TRBV7-9, the J gene TRBJ2-1; 15 bases map to TRBD2. Trimming at V came to 5 bases and at J to 6 bases, leaving 8 bases not matched to a gene. This CDR3 has 17 residues. Germline V gives CDR1 SEHNR, CDR2 FQNEAQ (reference sequence). The CDR3 DNA reads TGTGCCAGCAGCCCTGGACTAGCGGGGGGGCTAGGCAATGAGCAGTTCTTC. Protein product: CASSPGLAGGLGNEQFF.

The chain couples TRBV12-3 or TRBV12-4 to TRBJ2-7; either TRBD1 or TRBD2 may fit D (5 bases each). Trimming removed 5 bases at V and 2 bases at J, with 7 bases between. The CDR3 runs 12 residues. This chain's CDR3 is CASSMGPYEQYF. CDR3 DNA sequence: TGTGCCAGCAGTATGGGACCCTACGAGCAGTACTTC.

V and J are TRBV6-5 and TRBJ2-2; 11 bases align to TRBD2. Germline CDR1 is MNHEY and CDR2 is SVGAGI. The CDR3 is 17 amino acids. Germline trimming cut 0 bases from V and 7 bases from J; bases unmatched to any gene: 7. The CDR3 spells CASSYSRLAGGVGELFF. DNA for the CDR3: TGTGCCAGCAGTTACTCGCGGCTAGCGGGAGGTGTCGGGGAGCTGTTTTTT.

This clonotype was seen only a few times. This chain uses TRBV29-1 with TRBJ1-3, with D unresolved. This CDR3 is 14 amino acids long. Per germline, CDR1 SQVTM and CDR2 ANQGSEA. V lost 7 bases and J 3 bases, leaving 16 bases between the germline ends. The CDR3 loop is CSASTSRSGNTIYF. Here the CDR3 DNA reads TGCAGCGCCTCAACCTCCCGAAGTGGAAACACCATATATTTT. Looking up the rest from reference TRBV29-1 and TRBJ1-3 gives the full variable domain: SAVISQKPSRDICQRGTSLTIQCQVDSQVTMMFWYRQQPGQSLTLIATANQGSEATYESGFVIDKFPISRPNLTFSTLTVSNMSPEDSSIYLCSASTSRSGNTIYFGEGSWLTVV.

This clonotype was seen more than once but under ten times. The chain has TRBV7-2 and TRBJ2-5; TRBD2 might be the D (5 bases). V gave up 5 bases and J gave up 1 base, with 17 bases separating them. Germline values: CDR1 SGHTA, CDR2 FQGNSA. There are 16 residues in the CDR3. CDR3 amino acids: CASSTRERTLQETQYF. The CDR3, as DNA: TGTGCCAGCAGCACCCGGGAACGCACCCTCCAAGAGACCCAGTACTTC.

This clonotype turned up a few times. CDR3 sequence (DNA): TGTGCCAGCAGCGGCCGGGACGGGGTGGGCAATGAGCAGTTCTTC. The encoded protein is CASSGRDGVGNEQFF. This chain links TRBV11-3 with TRBJ2-1, with D perhaps TRBD1 or TRBD2 (5 bases each). This CDR3 contains 15 residues. Germline V CDR1 and CDR2: SGHNT, YENEEA. Trimming cost V 5 bases and J 6 bases, with 17 bases left between them.